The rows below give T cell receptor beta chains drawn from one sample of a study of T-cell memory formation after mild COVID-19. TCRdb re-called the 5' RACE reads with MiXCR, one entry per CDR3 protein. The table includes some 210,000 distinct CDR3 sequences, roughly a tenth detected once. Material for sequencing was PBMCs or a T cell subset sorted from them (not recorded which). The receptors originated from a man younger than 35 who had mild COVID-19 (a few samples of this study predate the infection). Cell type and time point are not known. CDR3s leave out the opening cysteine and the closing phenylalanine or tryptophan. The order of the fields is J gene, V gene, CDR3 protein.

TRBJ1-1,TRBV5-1,ATTREGTMNTEAF
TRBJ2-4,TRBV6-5,ASSYRDRRYIQY
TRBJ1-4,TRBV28,ASSPGTGFFNEKLF
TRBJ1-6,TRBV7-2,ASSPTGLNNSPLH
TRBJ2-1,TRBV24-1,ATSGGSSYNEQF
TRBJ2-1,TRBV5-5,ASSPPDFYNEQF
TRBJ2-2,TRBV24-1,ATSSGGTGELF
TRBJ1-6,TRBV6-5,ASRLGDSPLH
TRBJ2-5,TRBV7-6,ASSLLGLAGETQY
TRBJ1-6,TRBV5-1,ASSLAPGQPYSPLH
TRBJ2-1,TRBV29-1,SVARTEGNEQF
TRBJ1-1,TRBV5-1,ASSRGTEYAAF
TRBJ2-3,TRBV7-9,ASSLVTGASTDTQY
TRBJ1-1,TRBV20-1,SAPTGLGAF
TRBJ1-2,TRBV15,ATSRDLSGPRIHGYT
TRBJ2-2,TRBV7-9,ASSLEPAGPRELY
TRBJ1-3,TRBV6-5,ASKLQGASGNTIY
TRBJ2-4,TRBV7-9,ASSAGREPIQY
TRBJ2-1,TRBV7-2,ASSLEGQRYNEQF
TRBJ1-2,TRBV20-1,SARADSSNGYT
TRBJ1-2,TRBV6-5,ASSYSGRGFDGYT
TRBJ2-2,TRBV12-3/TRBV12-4,ASSLNREWGDTAGELF
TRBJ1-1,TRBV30,AWSREATEAF
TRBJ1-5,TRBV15,ATGESDSNQPQH
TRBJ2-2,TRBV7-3,ASSFSGQGARSTGELF
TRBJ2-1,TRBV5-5,ASSLDGQGPNQF
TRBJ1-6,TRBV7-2,ASSFEGSSPLH
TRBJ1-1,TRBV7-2,ASTLSPRRNTEAF
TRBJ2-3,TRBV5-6,ASSVSGWVRGAYRTDTQY
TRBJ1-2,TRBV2,ASTGGLLDGYT
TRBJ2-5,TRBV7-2,ASSVRAGGETQY
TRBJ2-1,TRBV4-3,ASSQEAGAYNEQF
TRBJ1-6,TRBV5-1,ASSLEGAGSPLH
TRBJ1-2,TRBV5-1,ASSLDGQGVNRYGYT
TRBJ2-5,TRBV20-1,SALNRQRGETQY
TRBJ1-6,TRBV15,ATSSGTSAYSPLH
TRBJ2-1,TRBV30,AQDRGVLYNEQF
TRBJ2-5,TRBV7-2,ASSLGTTQETQY
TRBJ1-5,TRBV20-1,SARDLGPGGTIGQPQH
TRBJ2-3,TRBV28,ASSFGLEADTQY
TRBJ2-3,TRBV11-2,ASSLDRRNTQY
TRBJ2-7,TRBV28,ASPPSVGSHEQY